This note documents a single T cell receptor (beta chain) sequence. Data came from immunoSEQ multiplex PCR; TCRdb stores just in-frame clones and leaves some out. This repertoire shows 20,000 to 25,000 clones, more than 75% found once; its top ten account for roughly 8.4%. CDR3 length: 18 residues. The V gene's germline CDR1 is LGHNA and CDR2 YNFKEQ. Trimming stripped 0 bases from V and 2 bases from J, with 18 bases between. This sample was taken from a study of T cell changes during pregnancy in multiple sclerosis. This clonotype was sampled from a female donor with multiple sclerosis, enrolled in a pregnancy study. The input for sequencing was CD8+ T cells from peripheral blood mononuclear cells, taken after pregnancy. V is TRBV4-2 and J is TRBJ2-3, with D tentatively TRBD1 (5 bases). The DNA for the CDR3 is TGTGCCAGCAGCCAAGATCTTACGCCTACAGGAAACACAGATACGCAGTATTTT. Amino acids: CASSQDLTPTGNTDTQYF.